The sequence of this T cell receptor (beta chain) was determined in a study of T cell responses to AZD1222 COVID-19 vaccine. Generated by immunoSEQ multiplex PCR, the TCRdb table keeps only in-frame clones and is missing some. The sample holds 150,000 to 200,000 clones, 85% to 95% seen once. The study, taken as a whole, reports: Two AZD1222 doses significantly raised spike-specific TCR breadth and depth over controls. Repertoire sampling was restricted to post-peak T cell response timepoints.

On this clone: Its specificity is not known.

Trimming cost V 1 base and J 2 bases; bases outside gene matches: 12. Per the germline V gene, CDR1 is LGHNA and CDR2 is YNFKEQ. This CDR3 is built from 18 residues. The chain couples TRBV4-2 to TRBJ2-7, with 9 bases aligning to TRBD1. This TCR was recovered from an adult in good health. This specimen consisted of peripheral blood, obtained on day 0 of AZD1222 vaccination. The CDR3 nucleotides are TGTGCCAGCAGCCAAGGGGTCTCAAACCGGGACAGGGCCTACGAGCAGTACTTC. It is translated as CASSQGVSNRDRAYEQYF.